This T cell receptor beta chain was sequenced during a study of blood T cell repertoires in COVID-19 (dated by TCRdb to 2020 to 2022). Background on the whole study: Collaborator samples came from the United States, Italy and Spain and covered acute and convalescent phases of COVID-19. The material from the prospective study consisted of cDNA or gDNA derived from T cells, B-cell-depleted T cells, or PBMCs. Deeply sampled blood TCRbeta repertoires from subjects exposed to, actively infected with, or recovered from COVID-19 were included in the dataset. A freely available public database, intended as a resource for researchers studying the immune response to SARS-CoV-2, is where the repertoires were released. Samples were obtained from the ongoing ImmuneRACE study (first 160 participants) and from 1,254 subjects provided by 6 global collaborators. A de-identified subject ID, COVID-19 status, age in years and sex were almost always included in the sample metadata. Where HLA class I and class II types were available, the types were taken from metadata supplied by the sample provider, not from assay-based typing.

In the prospective study, participants were roughly 18 to 100 years old, resided in approximately 25 geographic areas of the United States, and were enrolled through a virtual design. In the prospective study, cohorts were assigned on the basis of participant-reported clinical history obtained from a screening survey and a study questionnaire. In the prospective study, mobile phlebotomists collected whole blood, serum and a nasopharyngeal or oropharyngeal swab from each participant. Participants in the prospective study had the option to provide additional blood draws and questionnaires over a 2-month period. Blood samples from the prospective study were shipped frozen or at room temperature prior to DNA extraction. The CDR3, from cysteine to phenylalanine, totals 13 residues. Here the CDR3 DNA is all that survives: 39 bases in frame from base 1. Trimming takes 5 bases from V and 2 bases from J, and the germline ends sit 12 bases apart. The CDR1 and CDR2 encoded by the germline V gene are SQVTM and ANQGSEA.

What the authors observed across the whole study: Clinical and demographic metadata were provided uncurated, with the amount varying by source and participant.

A word on this clone: The clone's antigen remains unknown. No much larger clone is present one base from it, and per-base qualities are unavailable.

TCRbeta CDR3 regions were amplified from genomic DNA using the immunoSEQ Assay, a bias-controlled multiplex PCR. The authors processed their data as follows. Nucleated cell counts per sample were estimated from amplification of reference gene primers within the assay. Sequence reads were collapsed and filtered to measure the absolute abundance of every unique TCRbeta CDR3 rearrangement. For each sample, productive Simpson clonality was calculated by taking the square root of Simpson's diversity index across productive rearrangements. What TCRdb holds here is the immuneACCESS table cut down to in-frame rearrangements. Part of the clones is not present; checked against another copy, under half of the missing clones reflect an unresolved V gene, and the others are unexplained. V, J and clone size reflect that table, while D and trimming were determined from the DNA. The sample table records some 170,000 clones; roughly nine tenths of these occur just once. The biggest ten clones account for less than 1.5% of the sample.

The source is a human donor with acute COVID-19. The donor label of this sample is uncertain. The specimen sequenced was PBMCs or T cells enriched from blood (not recorded which). The rearrangement joined TRBV29-1 to TRBJ1-1; no D segment can be confidently identified. The CDR3 protein: CSVISAPNTEAFF. Read as DNA, the sequence is TGCAGCGTTATCTCAGCGCCAAACACTGAAGCTTTCTTT.